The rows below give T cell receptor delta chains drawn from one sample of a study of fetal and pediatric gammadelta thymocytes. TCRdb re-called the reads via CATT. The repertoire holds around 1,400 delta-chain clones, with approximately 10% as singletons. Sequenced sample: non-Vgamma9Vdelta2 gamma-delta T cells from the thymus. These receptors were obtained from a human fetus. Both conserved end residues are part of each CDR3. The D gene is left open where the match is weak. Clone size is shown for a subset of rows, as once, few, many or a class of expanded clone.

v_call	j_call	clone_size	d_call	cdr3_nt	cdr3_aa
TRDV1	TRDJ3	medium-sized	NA	TGTGCTCTTGGGGAACTGGGGACCTACTCCTGGGACACCCGACAGATGTTTTTC	CALGELGTYSWDTRQMFF
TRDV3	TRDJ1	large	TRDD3	TGTGCCTTTACTGGGGGATACACCGATAAACTCATCTTT	CAFTGGYTDKLIF
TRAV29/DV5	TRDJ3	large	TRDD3	TGTGCAGCAAGCGCGCTGGGGGATACCTGGGACACCCGACAGATGTTTTTC	CAASALGDTWDTRQMFF
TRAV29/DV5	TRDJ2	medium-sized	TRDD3	TGTGCAGCAAGCGTGTGGGGGGATACAGCACAACTCTTCTTT	CAASVWGDTAQLFF
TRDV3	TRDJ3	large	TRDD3	TGTGCCTTTAGTGGGGGATACTCCTGGGACACCCGACAGATGTTTTTC	CAFSGGYSWDTRQMFF
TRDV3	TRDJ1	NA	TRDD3	TGTGCCTACTGGGGGATACTGACCGATAAACTCATCTTT	CAYWGILTDKLIF
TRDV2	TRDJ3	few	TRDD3	TGTGCCTGTGACACCGATACTGGGGGATACTCCTGGGACACCCGACAGATGTTTTTC	CACDTDTGGYSWDTRQMFF
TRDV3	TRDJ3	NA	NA	TGTGCCTTTAGATTTTGGGACACCCGACAGATGTTTTTC	CAFRFWDTRQMFF
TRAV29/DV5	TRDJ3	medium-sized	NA	TGTGCAGCAAGCGCGTGGGATCCCGACTCCTGGGACACCCGACAGATGTTTTTC	CAASAWDPDSWDTRQMFF
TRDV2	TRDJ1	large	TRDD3	TGTGCCTGTGACACTGGGGGATACGATAAACTCATCTTT	CACDTGGYDKLIF
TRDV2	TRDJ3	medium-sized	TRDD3	TGTGCCTGTGACTACTGGGGGATACCCTGGGACACCCGACAGATGTTTTTC	CACDYWGIPWDTRQMFF
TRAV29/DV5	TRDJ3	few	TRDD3	TGTGCAGCAAGCGCGCTGGGGGGTAGCTCCTGGGACACCCGACAGATGTTTTTC	CAASALGGSSWDTRQMFF
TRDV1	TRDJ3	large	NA	TGTGCTCTTGGGGAACTATCCTGGGACACCCGACAGATGTTTTTC	CALGELSWDTRQMFF
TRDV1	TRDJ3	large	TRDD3	TGTGCTCTTGGGGAACTGGGGGGGATACGCTCCTGGGACACCCGACAGATGTTTTTC	CALGELGGIRSWDTRQMFF
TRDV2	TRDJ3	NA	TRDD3	TGTGCCTGTGACATACTGGGGGCTATCTCCTGGGACACCCGACAGATGTTTTTC	CACDILGAISWDTRQMFF
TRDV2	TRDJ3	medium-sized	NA	TGTGCCTGTGACACCTGGGGGTTCTCCTGGGACACCCGACAGATGTTTTTC	CACDTWGFSWDTRQMFF
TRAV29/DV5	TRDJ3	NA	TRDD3	TGTGCAGCAAGCTACTGGGGGATACGGGCCTGGGACACCCGACAGATGTTTTTC	CAASYWGIRAWDTRQMFF
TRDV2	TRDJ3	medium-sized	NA	TGTGCCTGTGACTGGGGCTCCTGGGACACCCGACAGATGTTTTTC	CACDWGSWDTRQMFF
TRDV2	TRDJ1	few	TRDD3	TGTGCCTGTGACAAATACTGGGGGATGTACACCGATAAACTCATCTTT	CACDKYWGMYTDKLIF
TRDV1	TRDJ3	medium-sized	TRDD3	TGTGCTCTTGGGTGGGGGATACGCTCCTGGGACACCCGACAGATGTTTTTC	CALGWGIRSWDTRQMFF
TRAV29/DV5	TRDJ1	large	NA	TGTGCAGCAAGCGCGGGATACACCGATAAACTCATCTTT	CAASAGYTDKLIF
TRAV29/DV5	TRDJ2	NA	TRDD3	TGTGCAGCAAGCGTAGTGTCGGTGGGGGATATAGCGGCACAACTCTTCTTT	CAASVVSVGDIAAQLFF
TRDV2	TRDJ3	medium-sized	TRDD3	TGTGCCTGTGACCCCGTTACTGGGGGATACTCCTGGGACACCCGACAGATGTTTTTC	CACDPVTGGYSWDTRQMFF
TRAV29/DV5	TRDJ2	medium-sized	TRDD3	TGTGCAGCAAGCGAGGCTGGGGGATATAAAGCACAACTCTTCTTT	CAASEAGGYKAQLFF
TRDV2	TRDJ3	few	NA	TGTGCCTGTGACGGGGATGACTCCTGGGACACCCGACAGATGTTTTTC	CACDGDDSWDTRQMFF
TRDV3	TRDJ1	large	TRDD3	TGTGCCTTCGTACTGGGGGATACCGATAAACTCATCTTT	CAFVLGDTDKLIF
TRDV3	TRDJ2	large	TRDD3	TGTGCCTTTGTACTGGGGGATACAGCACAACTCTTCTTT	CAFVLGDTAQLFF
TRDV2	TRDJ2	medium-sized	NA	TGTGCCTGTGACACCGGGGGGATGACAGCACAACTCTTCTTT	CACDTGGMTAQLFF
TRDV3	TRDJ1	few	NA	TGTGCCTTTGAGGATACAGGCGATAAACTCATCTTT	CAFEDTGDKLIF
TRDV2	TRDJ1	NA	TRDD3	TGTGCCTGTGACACTAGTACTGGGGGATACTCGTACACCGATAAACTCATCTTT	CACDTSTGGYSYTDKLIF
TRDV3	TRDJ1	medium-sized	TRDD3	TGTGCCTTTGGGGGATTTTTTTTTAAACTCATCTTT	CAFGGFFFKLIF
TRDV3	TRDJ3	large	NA	TGTGCCTTTAGCTCCTGGGACACCCGACAGATGTTTTTC	CAFSSWDTRQMFF
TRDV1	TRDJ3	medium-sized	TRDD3	TGTGCTCTTGGGGGCCCTGTACTGGGGGATAATCCCTGGGACACCCGACAGATGTTTTTC	CALGGPVLGDNPWDTRQMFF
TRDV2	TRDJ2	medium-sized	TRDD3	TGTGCCTGTGACAAACTGGGGGATTTGACAGCACAACTCTTCTTT	CACDKLGDLTAQLFF
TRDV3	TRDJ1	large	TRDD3	TGTGCCTCTGGGGGATACACCGATAAACTCATCTTT	CASGGYTDKLIF
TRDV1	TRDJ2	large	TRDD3	TGTGCTCTTGGGGAACAATTGGACTGGGGGGCTTTGACAGCACAACTCTTCTTT	CALGEQLDWGALTAQLFF
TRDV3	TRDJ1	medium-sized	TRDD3	TGTGCCTGTACTGGGGGATACGCCGATAAACTCATCTTT	CACTGGYADKLIF
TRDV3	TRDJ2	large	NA	TGTGCCTTTGGGGATTTGACAGCACAACTCTTCTTT	CAFGDLTAQLFF
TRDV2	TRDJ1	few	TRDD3	TGTGCCTGTGACACCGGATTAGAGGGGATACATAAACTCATCTTT	CACDTGLEGIHKLIF
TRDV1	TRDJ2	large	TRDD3	TGTGCTCTTGGGGAACTGGGGGATACTTTGACAGCACAACTCTTCTTT	CALGELGDTLTAQLFF